This is a list of T cell receptor beta chains from one sample in a study of tumor and adjacent non-tumor tissue in lung cancer. From the multiplex PCR reads, TCRdb called clonotypes with MiXCR, one entry per CDR3 protein. The table includes more than 45,000 distinct CDR3 sequences, around three quarters detected once. The material sequenced was distant non-tumor lung tissue. The receptors come from a woman aged 60-75 years with non-small cell lung cancer. CDR3s include the opening cysteine and the closing phenylalanine or tryptophan. Fields, in order: D gene, clone size, V gene, J gene, CDR3 protein, CDR3 DNA. The D gene is left open where the match is weak. Clone size, where shown, is once, few, many, or a class for clones that have expanded.

NA,NA,TRBV6-6,TRBJ2-7,CATSDKMGYEQYF,TGCGCCACCAGTGACAAGATGGGCTACGAGCAGTACTTC
NA,once,TRBV4-3,TRBJ2-6,CASSQGTGAKVLTF,TGCGCCAGCAGCCAAGGTACTGGGGCCAAAGTCTTGACTTTC
NA,NA,TRBV6-5,TRBJ2-7,CASSHGEGNEQYF,TGTGCCAGCAGCCATGGAGAGGGCAACGAGCAGTACTTC
NA,NA,TRBV28,TRBJ1-2,CASSFPSETSLYGYTF,TGTGCCAGCAGTTTCCCTTCGGAGACAAGCCTCTATGGCTACACCTTC
NA,NA,TRBV6-2/TRBV6-3,TRBJ1-4,CASCIGGAGEKLFF,TGTGCCAGCTGTATCGGTGGTGCCGGTGAAAAACTGTTTTTT
NA,NA,TRBV12-3/TRBV12-4,TRBJ2-7,CASKIHGYSYEQYF,TGTGCCAGCAAAATACATGGGTACTCCTACGAACAGTACTTC
NA,NA,TRBV5-6,TRBJ1-1,CASMTRTENTEAFF,TGTGCCAGCATGACAAGGACAGAAAACACTGAAGCATTCTTT
NA,NA,TRBV11-2,TRBJ1-2,CASSPSTSDMSHGHTF,TGTGCCAGCAGCCCCTCCACGTCGGACATGAGTCATGGCCACACCTTC
TRBD1,NA,TRBV4-1,TRBJ1-4,CASGQEGTGGFEKLFF,TGCGCCAGCGGCCAAGAAGGAACAGGGGGCTTTGAAAAACTGTTTTTT
NA,once,TRBV11-2,TRBJ2-1,CANSLIRVGQQFF,TGTGCCAACAGCTTAATTCGAGTAGGTCAGCAGTTCTTC
NA,NA,TRBV15,TRBJ1-5,CATSRNRVLSNQPQHF,TGTGCCACCAGCAGAAATCGGGTCCTTAGCAATCAGCCCCAGCATTTT
NA,NA,TRBV24-1,TRBJ2-1,CATSDLYRDDEHFF,TGTGCCACCAGTGATTTATACAGGGACGATGAGCATTTCTTC
NA,NA,TRBV28,TRBJ2-5,CTSSRLGETHYF,TGTACCAGCAGTCGGCTCGGGGAGACCCACTACTTC
NA,NA,TRBV4-3,TRBJ2-1,CSSSQETPDATYYNEQFF,TGCTCCAGCAGCCAAGAGACTCCCGACGCTACCTACTACAATGAGCAGTTCTTC
NA,NA,TRBV5-5,TRBJ1-3,CASSLGSATSGNIIYF,TGTGCCAGCAGCCTGGGATCGGCTACCTCTGGAAACATCATATATTTT
NA,NA,TRBV6-2/TRBV6-3,TRBJ1-1,CASRRPHDGGLNTEVFF,TGTGCCAGCAGGCGCCCCCATGATGGGGGTTTGAACACTGAAGTTTTCTTT
TRBD2,NA,TRBV10-3,TRBJ2-7,CAVMRTSDYEQYF,TGTGCCGTCATGAGGACTAGCGACTACGAGCAGTACTTC
NA,NA,TRBV6-1,TRBJ2-2,CASSIGRMPGELFF,TGTGCCAGCAGTATTGGGAGAATGCCGGGGGAGCTGTTTTTT
NA,NA,TRBV28,TRBJ2-7,CASSLIGCRLNEQYF,TGTGCCAGCAGTTTGATAGGCTGTCGTTTAAACGAGCAGTACTTC
NA,NA,TRBV6-5,TRBJ2-7,CTSSYRGVHEHYF,TGTACCAGCAGTTACCGTGGAGTCCACGAGCACTACTTC
NA,NA,TRBV6-4,TRBJ2-2,CASSPLLENTGELFF,TGTGCCAGCAGTCCCCTGCTAGAGAACACCGGGGAGTTGTTTTTT
NA,many,TRBV14,TRBJ2-6,CASSLRSGAPGANVLTF,TGTGCCAGCAGCCTTCGCTCGGGGGCGCCTGGGGCCAACGTCCTGACTTTC
TRBD1,NA,TRBV14,TRBJ2-7,CASSQDRARRYF,TGTGCCAGCAGCCAGGACAGGGCCCGGCGCTACTTC
TRBD1,NA,TRBV4-3,TRBJ1-2,CASSLIPDRVGYDYTF,TGCGCCAGCAGCCTCATACCGGACAGGGTCGGCTATGACTACACCTTC
NA,once,TRBV12-3/TRBV12-4,TRBJ2-3,CASSHRDGGTDTQYF,TGTGCCAGTAGTCACCGGGACGGTGGCACAGATACGCAGTATTTT
TRBD1,NA,TRBV27,TRBJ2-4,CASSYGQGGYIQYF,TGTGCCAGCAGTTATGGACAGGGTGGGTACATTCAGTACTTC
NA,NA,TRBV6-2/TRBV6-3,TRBJ1-2,CTSSNPTGTPYGYTF,TGTACCAGCTCGAATCCCACCGGGACACCTTATGGCTACACCTTC
NA,NA,TRBV4-3,TRBJ2-2,CASSQGPTGDTGELFF,TGCGCCAGCAGCCAAGGGCCAACCGGAGACACCGGGGAGCTGTTTTTT
NA,medium-sized,TRBV4-3,TRBJ1-1,CASSQKDRMNTEAFF,TGCGCCAGCAGCCAAAAAGACCGCATGAACACTGAAGCTTTCTTT
TRBD2,NA,TRBV11-1,TRBJ2-3,CASSLDFGLAKSTDTQYF,TGTGCCAGCAGCTTAGATTTTGGACTAGCGAAAAGCACAGATACGCAGTATTTT
NA,once,TRBV29-1,TRBJ1-2,CSVENVPRQTSPWGYTF,TGCAGCGTTGAAAACGTGCCGAGACAGACATCTCCTTGGGGCTACACCTTC
NA,once,TRBV29-1,TRBJ2-5,CCGSHLGETQYF,TGCTGTGGATCGCATCTGGGGGAGACCCAGTACTTC
NA,NA,TRBV5-6,TRBJ2-3,CASSLGSQNSDTQYF,TGTGCCAGCAGCTTGGGGTCCCAAAACTCAGATACGCAGTATTTT
NA,NA,TRBV5-4,TRBJ1-5,CASSLGDRGSNQPQHF,TGTGCCAGCAGCTTGGGAGACAGAGGGAGCAATCAGCCCCAGCATTTT
NA,NA,TRBV12-3/TRBV12-4,TRBJ2-5,CASSLWPKETQYF,TGTGCTAGCAGTTTATGGCCGAAAGAGACCCAGTACTTC
NA,NA,TRBV28,TRBJ2-3,CASSPGDLDLDTQYF,TGTGCCAGCAGTCCTGGGGACTTGGACCTGGATACGCAGTATTTT
TRBD1,many,TRBV20-1,TRBJ2-7,CSARNLQGVSEQYF,TGCAGTGCTAGAAATTTACAGGGGGTGTCCGAGCAGTACTTC
NA,NA,TRBV12-3/TRBV12-4,TRBJ2-1,CASTPSSVGAYNEQFF,TGTGCCAGCACCCCTAGCAGCGTGGGGGCCTACAATGAGCAGTTCTTC